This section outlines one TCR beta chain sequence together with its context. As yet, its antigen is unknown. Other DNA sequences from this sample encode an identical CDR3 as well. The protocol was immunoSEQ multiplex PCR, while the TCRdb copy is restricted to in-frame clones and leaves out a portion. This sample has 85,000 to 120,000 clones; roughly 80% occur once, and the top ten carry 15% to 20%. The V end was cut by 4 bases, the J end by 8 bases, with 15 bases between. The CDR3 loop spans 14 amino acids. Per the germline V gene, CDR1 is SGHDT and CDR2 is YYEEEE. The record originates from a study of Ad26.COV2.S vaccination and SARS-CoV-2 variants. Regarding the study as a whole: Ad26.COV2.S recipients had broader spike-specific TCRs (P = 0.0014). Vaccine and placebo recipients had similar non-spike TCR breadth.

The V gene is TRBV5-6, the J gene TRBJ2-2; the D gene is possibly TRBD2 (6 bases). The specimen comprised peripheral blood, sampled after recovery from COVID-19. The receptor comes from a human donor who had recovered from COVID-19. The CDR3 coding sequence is TGTGCCAGCAGCATAGGGACTCCATCGGGGGAGCTGTTTTTT. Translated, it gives CASSIGTPSGELFF.